These 28 T cell receptor beta chains came from one sample sequenced in a study of shared clonotypes between healthy human individuals. Produced via immunoSEQ multiplex PCR; TCRdb's table is partial and in-frame only. The sample contains about 2.2 million clones, around 93% of which appear only once. Naivety among CD8 cells was defined by CD45RO negativity and positive CCR7 selection, thereby excluding terminally differentiated effector memory CD45RA+ cells. Sequencing used naive CD8+ T cells from PBMCs. The receptor source for this set is a man aged 18 to 29 in good health. Some clones in this sample may be carry-over from other donors' samples.

V gene TRBV15 combines with J gene TRBJ2-7, with D perhaps matching TRBD2 (5 bases). CDR1 and CDR2 (germline): LNHNV, YYDKDF (reference sequence). Between the trimmed V and J ends, which lost 6 bases and 5 bases, there was a span of 17 bases. The CDR3 totals 14 residues. CDR3: CATSRTSLGHEQYF. The CDR3 DNA follows: TGTGCCACCAGTCGGACTTCCCTTGGACACGAGCAGTACTTC.

This clone was recorded a few times. J is TRBJ1-1 and V is TRBV4-1, with D unresolved. This CDR3 region has 13 residues. V lost 4 bases, J lost 2 bases, and 8 bases lay in between. Germline CDR1 and CDR2: MGHRA and YSYEKL. The CDR3 nucleotides read TGCGCCAGCAGCCCGATTATCAACACTGAAGCTTTCTTT. It translates to CASSPIINTEAFF.

V and J are TRBV28 and TRBJ1-1; perhaps TRBD1 as D (5 bases). The V end was cut by 2 bases, the J end by 1 base, with 8 bases between. The germline V gene has CDR1 MDHEN and CDR2 SYDVKM. The CDR3 spans 14 residues. CDR3 sequence: CASSLVQGNTEAFF. DNA for the CDR3: TGTGCCAGCAGTTTAGTGCAGGGGAACACTGAAGCTTTCTTT. The whole variable domain, filled in from reference TRBV28 and TRBJ1-1, reads DVKVTQSSRYLVKRTGEKVFLECVQDMDHENMFWYRQDPGLGLRLIYFSYDVKMKEKGDIPEGYSVSREKKERFSLILESASTNQTSMYLCASSLVQGNTEAFFGQGTRLTVV.

This chain connects TRBV30 to TRBJ2-7; 14 nucleotides match TRBD2. The trim removed 2 bases at V and 0 bases at J, leaving 9 bases unmatched. Germline values: CDR1 GTSNPN, CDR2 SVGIG (reference sequence). This CDR3 is built from 18 residues. The CDR3 reads CAWSPGGLAGVNSYEQYF. The DNA of the CDR3 is TGTGCCTGGAGTCCGGGGGGACTAGCGGGAGTTAACTCCTACGAGCAGTACTTC.

The chain employs TRBV27 and TRBJ2-3; 8 nucleotides match TRBD2. Germline lookup yields CDR1 MNHEY and CDR2 SMNVEV (reference sequence). J gave up 3 bases and V 5 bases, and 7 bases lay outside the gene matches. The CDR3 is 15 amino acids. The CDR3: CASSPPGGRTDTQYF. CDR3 DNA: TGTGCCAGCAGTCCCCCGGGAGGGCGTACAGATACGCAGTATTTT.

The gene calls are TRBV25-1 and TRBJ2-5, with a weak D call TRBD2 (7 bases). V gave up 7 bases and J gave up 5 bases, with 14 bases separating them. This CDR3 contains 13 residues. CDR1 MGHDK and CDR2 SYGVNS come from the germline V gene. CDR3 coding DNA: TGTGCCAGCACGCCGGGGGGCTTGGAGACCCAGTACTTC. This gives the protein CASTPGGLETQYF.

The chain carries TRBV6-5 and TRBJ2-2, with D unresolved. The germline V gene has CDR1 MNHEY and CDR2 SVGAGI. There are 14 residues in the CDR3. With 6 bases removed from V and 4 bases from J, the gap between germline ends came to 12 bases. The chain's CDR3 is CASRLSRSTGELFF. The CDR3 region has the DNA TGTGCCAGCAGACTGTCTCGGTCCACCGGGGAGCTGTTTTTT.

The chain recombines TRBV9 with TRBJ2-7; a possible D gene is TRBD2 (6 bases). The V and J ends lost 0 bases and 3 bases respectively, with 13 bases between them. This CDR3 region has 15 residues. Germline-derived CDR1 and CDR2 are SGDLS and YYNGEE. The DNA for the CDR3 is TGTGCCAGCAGCGTAGTCGGGGGACGGATCTACGAGCAGTACTTC. Translated: CASSVVGGRIYEQYF.

Concerning this clone: The limits of the CDR3 on the DNA are not certain, so only TCRdb's listed CDR3 is given. The chain couples TRBV21-1 to TRBJ1-1. TRBV21-1 is an annotated pseudogene. The CDR3 contains 15 residues when both ends are counted. CDR3 in amino acids: CASSKVAAGNTEAFF.

The chain links TRBV11-2 to TRBJ2-7, with 7 bases fitting TRBD1. The CDR3 has 14 residues. J lost 2 bases, V lost 5 bases, and 6 bases had no gene match. CDR1 and CDR2 from the germline V gene are SGHAT and FQNNGV. The CDR3 protein is CASSQTGIAYEQYF. CDR3 in DNA: TGTGCCAGCAGCCAGACAGGGATCGCCTACGAGCAGTACTTC.

The chain has TRBV9 and TRBJ1-5, with D possibly TRBD1 on 5 matching bases. The germline CDR1 and CDR2 sequences are SGDLS and YYNGEE. The CDR3 has 16 residues. Trimming left V 3 bases short and J 4 bases short, with 17 bases between. DNA of the CDR3: TGTGCCAGCAGCGACGGGGTACAGGTGACTAATCAGCCCCAGCATTTT. Its protein product is CASSDGVQVTNQPQHF. The entire variable domain, with the rest obtained from reference TRBV9 and TRBJ1-5, is as follows: DSGVTQTPKHLITATGQRVTLRCSPRSGDLSVYWYQQSLDQGLQFLIQYYNGEERAKGNILERFSAQQFPDLHSELNLSSLELGDSALYFCASSDGVQVTNQPQHFGDGTRLSIL.

This rearrangement joins TRBV10-1 to TRBJ2-1; 14 nucleotides agree with TRBD2. The CDR3 spans 20 residues. J was trimmed by 0 bases and V by 2 bases; bases with no gene match: 9. The V gene's germline CDR1 is WNHNN and CDR2 SYGVQD (reference sequence). The DNA of the CDR3 is TGCGCCAGCAGTGAGGACGCGGGACTAGCGGGGGCGCCCTCCTACAATGAGCAGTTCTTC. Translation gives CASSEDAGLAGAPSYNEQFF.

The rearrangement joins TRBV28 to TRBJ2-7, with 8 bases fitting TRBD1. CDR3 length: 16 amino acids. Trimming removed 3 bases from V and 0 bases from J; junction bases left unmatched: 7. Germline CDR1 is MDHEN and CDR2 is SYDVKM. In DNA, the CDR3 is TGTGCCAGCAGTTTGTGGGGACAGGCGAGCTCCTACGAGCAGTACTTC. This sequence encodes CASSLWGQASSYEQYF. Complete variable domain (other parts from reference TRBV28 and TRBJ2-7): DVKVTQSSRYLVKRTGEKVFLECVQDMDHENMFWYRQDPGLGLRLIYFSYDVKMKEKGDIPEGYSVSREKKERFSLILESASTNQTSMYLCASSLWGQASSYEQYFGPGTRLTVT.

With respect to this clone: Other DNA sequences in this sample translate to the same CDR3. This rearrangement joins TRBV29-1 to TRBJ2-1; unclear D gene. The ends were cut back, 2 bases at V and 4 bases at J, with 6 bases in the middle. CDR3 length: 12 residues. Per germline, CDR1 SQVTM and CDR2 ANQGSEA. CDR3 coding DNA: TGCAGCGTTGAACCAGTTTACAATGAGCAGTTCTTC. Protein: CSVEPVYNEQFF.

This sequence joins TRBV6-5 and TRBJ1-4; 8 bases line up with TRBD1. V shed 2 bases and J 3 bases; nucleotides not matched to a gene: 5. The CDR3 is 16 residues long. Germline assignment: CDR1 MNHEY and CDR2 SVGAGI. The CDR3 DNA follows: TGTGCCAGCAGTTACAACAGGGGGTTTTCTAATGAAAAACTGTTTTTT. The encoded protein is CASSYNRGFSNEKLFF.

J is TRBJ1-2 and V is TRBV6-1, with a tentative D call TRBD1 (5 bases). V was clipped by 1 base and J by 3 bases, with 18 bases between them. The CDR3 runs 17 residues. Germline V lookup: CDR1 MNHNS, CDR2 SASEGT. CDR3 residues: CASSEVTGGRGDYGYTF. CDR3 nucleotides: TGTGCCAGCAGTGAAGTCACTGGGGGTCGGGGGGACTATGGCTACACCTTC.

The chain links TRBV5-5 to TRBJ1-4; tentative D call: TRBD1 (5 bases). The CDR3 is made up of 14 amino acids. V was pared by 0 bases and J by 8 bases, with 11 bases between. Germline assignment: CDR1 SGHKS and CDR2 YYEKEE (reference sequence). The CDR3 loop is CASSLEGFTEKLFF. DNA for the CDR3: TGTGCCAGCAGCTTGGAGGGGTTTACGGAAAAACTGTTTTTT.

The chain employs TRBV28 and TRBJ2-1; 9 positions match TRBD2. The CDR3 runs 16 residues. V shed 2 bases and J 3 bases; nucleotides not matched to a gene: 5. CDR1 MDHEN and CDR2 SYDVKM come from the germline V gene. The CDR3 spells CASSLTASGNYNEQFF. The CDR3 nucleotides read TGTGCCAGCAGTTTAACCGCTAGCGGGAACTACAATGAGCAGTTCTTC.

Details on this clone: Other DNA sequences in this specimen translate into the identical CDR3. The chain links TRBV9 to TRBJ1-5, with D uncertain. Per the germline V gene, CDR1 is SGDLS and CDR2 is YYNGEE. The V gene lost 4 bases and the J gene lost 1 base, with 9 bases spanning the gap. The CDR3 length is 14 residues. The CDR3 DNA follows: TGTGCCAGCAGCCCCGGGAGGAGCAATCAGCCCCAGCATTTT. Its protein product is CASSPGRSNQPQHF.

The J gene is TRBJ2-2, the V gene TRBV7-9, with 9 bases that match TRBD2. The CDR3 is 14 residues long. Germline CDR1 is SEHNR and CDR2 is FQNEAQ (reference sequence). Unmatched junction bases numbered 9, after V lost 6 bases and J lost 10 bases. The CDR3 protein is CASRLTSGSVELFF. DNA of the CDR3: TGTGCCAGCAGGCTGACTAGCGGTAGTGTGGAGCTGTTTTTT.

CDR3 region: CASTVSLDEQFF. The CDR3 DNA reads as TGTGCCAGCACCGTCTCTCTGGATGAGCAGTTCTTC. The genes are TRBV7-9 and TRBJ2-1; no definite D call. V lost 7 bases, J lost 8 bases, and 12 bases lay in between. The CDR3 is 12 amino acids. CDR1 is SEHNR and CDR2 is FQNEAQ in the germline V gene (reference sequence).

For this clone: The sample holds other DNA sequences that translate to the same CDR3. The chain uses TRBV27 and TRBJ2-7; 12 bases line up with TRBD1. The V gene end was trimmed by 5 bases and the J gene end by 6 bases; junction bases not matched to a gene: 5. The germline V gene encodes CDR1 MNHEY and CDR2 SMNVEV (reference sequence). The CDR3 runs 14 residues. The CDR3 is CASSPRDRGLEQYF. The CDR3 DNA reads as TGTGCCAGCAGTCCCCGGGACAGGGGGCTCGAGCAGTACTTC.

The V and J genes are TRBV4-1 and TRBJ1-1, with 7 bases lining up with TRBD1. V shed 2 bases, J shed 7 bases, and the junction held 4 bases outside the gene matches. Looked up from germline, CDR1 is MGHRA and CDR2 is YSYEKL. CDR3 length: 13 amino acids. The CDR3, as DNA: TGCGCCAGCAGCCAACGGGACAGTATTGAAGCTTTCTTT. Its protein product is CASSQRDSIEAFF.

V and J are TRBV7-9 and TRBJ2-7; 7 bases match TRBD2. Germline V CDR1 and CDR2: SEHNR, FQNEAQ (reference sequence). The junction had 7 bases not matched to a gene; V was cut back by 0 bases and J by 5 bases. The CDR3 totals 15 residues. DNA of the CDR3: TGTGCCAGCAGCTTAGCGGGAGGGTTCCTCGACGAGCAGTACTTC. This codes for CASSLAGGFLDEQYF. The whole variable domain, remainder taken from reference TRBV7-9 and TRBJ2-7, is DTGVSQNPRHKITKRGQNVTFRCDPISEHNRLYWYRQTLGQGPEFLTYFQNEAQLEKSRLLSDRFSAERPKGSFSTLEIQRTEQGDSAMYLCASSLAGGFLDEQYFGPGTRLTVT.

The rearrangement links TRBV6-1 to TRBJ2-7; 7 nucleotides agree with TRBD1. Unmatched junction bases numbered 8, after V lost 10 bases and J lost 2 bases. The CDR3 loop spans 13 amino acids. CDR1 and CDR2 from the germline V gene are MNHNS and SASEGT. The CDR3 nucleotides are TGTGCCACCAAAAGGGACAGTACCTACGAGCAGTACTTC. Its translation is CATKRDSTYEQYF.

This rearrangement joins TRBV7-9 to TRBJ1-3; unclear D gene. Germline lookup yields CDR1 SEHNR and CDR2 FQNEAQ (reference sequence). Deletions cut 8 bases from V and 2 bases from J, with 10 bases between. This CDR3 spans 13 amino acids. As DNA, the CDR3 is TGTGCCAGCCGGGCGGGGACTGGAAACACCATATATTTT. This encodes CASRAGTGNTIYF.

The chain couples TRBV9 to TRBJ2-2, with D uncertain. Germline lookup yields CDR1 SGDLS and CDR2 YYNGEE. The CDR3 covers 18 residues. V lost 4 bases, J lost 2 bases, and 21 bases lay in between. The CDR3 bases are TGTGCCAGCAGCCACCCCCTTGGCAGGATACTTAACACCGGGGAGCTGTTTTTT. This sequence encodes CASSHPLGRILNTGELFF.

This clone occurred once. The chain employs TRBV9 and TRBJ2-1, with 9 bases matching TRBD2. The V and J ends lost 5 bases and 1 base, in that order; junction bases with no gene match: 10. Per the germline V gene, CDR1 is SGDLS and CDR2 is YYNGEE. This CDR3 has 17 amino acids. As DNA, the CDR3 is TGTGCCAGCAGTCATACAACTAGCGGGCCTTCCTACAATGAGCAGTTCTTC. Encoded protein: CASSHTTSGPSYNEQFF.